The clone carrying this T cell receptor beta chain was observed a handful of times. TCRdb reanalysed the 5' RACE reads using MiXCR and keeps one entry per CDR3 protein. The sample includes about 200,000 distinct CDR3 sequences, about 7.5% of them seen just once. These data originate in a study of identical twins. Trimming cost V 6 bases and J 0 bases, with 30 bases left between them. CDR1 is LGHDT, CDR2 YNNKEL, per germline (reference sequence). CDR3 length equals 20 residues. These data also featured in a second study, about yellow fever vaccine responses in identical twins. As reported in that work: Twins showed a vaccine T cell response that reportedly seemed partly convergent, partly personalized.

Input material: memory (CD45RO+) T cells sorted from blood. The chain employs TRBV3-1 and TRBJ2-7, with D maybe TRBD1 (6 bases). This clonotype was sampled from a woman aged 18-29 years in good health. CDR3 DNA sequence: TGTGCCAGCAGTCCCACCATAAGACACAGGGTAAGGTGCTCCTCCTACGAGCAGTACTTC. Its translation is CASSPTIRHRVRCSSYEQYF.